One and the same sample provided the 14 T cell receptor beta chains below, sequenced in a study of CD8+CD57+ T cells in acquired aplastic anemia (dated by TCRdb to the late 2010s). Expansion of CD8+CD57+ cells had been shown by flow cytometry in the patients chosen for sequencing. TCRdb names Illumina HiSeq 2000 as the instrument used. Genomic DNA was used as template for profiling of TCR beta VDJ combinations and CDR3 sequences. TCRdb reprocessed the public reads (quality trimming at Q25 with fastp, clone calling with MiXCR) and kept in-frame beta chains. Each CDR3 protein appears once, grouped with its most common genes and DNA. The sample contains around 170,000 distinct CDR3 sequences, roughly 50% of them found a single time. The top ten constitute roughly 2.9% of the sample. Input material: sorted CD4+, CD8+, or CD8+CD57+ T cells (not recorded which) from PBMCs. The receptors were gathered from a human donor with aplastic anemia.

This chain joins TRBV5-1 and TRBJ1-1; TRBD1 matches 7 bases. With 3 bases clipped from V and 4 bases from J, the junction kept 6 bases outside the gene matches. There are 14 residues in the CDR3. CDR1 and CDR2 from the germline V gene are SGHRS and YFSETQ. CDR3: CASSSQTGTTEAFF. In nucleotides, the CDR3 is TGCGCCAGCAGCTCGCAGACAGGGACCACTGAAGCTTTCTTT.

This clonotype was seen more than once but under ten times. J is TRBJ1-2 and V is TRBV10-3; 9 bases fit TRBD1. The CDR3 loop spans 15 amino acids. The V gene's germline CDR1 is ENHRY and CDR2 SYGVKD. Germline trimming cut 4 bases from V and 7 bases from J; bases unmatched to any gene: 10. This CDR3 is CAISATGTGITGYTF. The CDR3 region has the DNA TGTGCCATCAGTGCCACCGGGACAGGGATAACTGGCTACACCTTC.

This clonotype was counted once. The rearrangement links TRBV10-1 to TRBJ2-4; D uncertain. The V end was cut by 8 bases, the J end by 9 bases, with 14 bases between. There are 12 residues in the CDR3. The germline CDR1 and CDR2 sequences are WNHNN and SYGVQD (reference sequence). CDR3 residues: CASPPQSGIQYF. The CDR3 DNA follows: TGCGCCAGCCCCCCACAGTCAGGCATTCAGTACTTC.

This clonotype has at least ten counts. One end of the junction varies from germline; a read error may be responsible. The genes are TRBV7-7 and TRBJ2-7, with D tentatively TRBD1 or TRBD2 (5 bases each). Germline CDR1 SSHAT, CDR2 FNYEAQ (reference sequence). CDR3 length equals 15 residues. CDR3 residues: CASSLAPGSTYEQYF. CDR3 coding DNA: TGTGCTAGCAGCTTAGCGCCAGGGTCAACCTACGAGCAGTACTTC.

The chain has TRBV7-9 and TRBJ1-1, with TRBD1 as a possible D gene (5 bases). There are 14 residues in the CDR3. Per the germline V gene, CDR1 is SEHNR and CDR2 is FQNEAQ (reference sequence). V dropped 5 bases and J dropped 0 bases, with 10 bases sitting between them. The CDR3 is CASSAGRMNTEAFF. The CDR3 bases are TGTGCCAGCAGCGCGGGACGGATGAACACTGAAGCTTTCTTT.

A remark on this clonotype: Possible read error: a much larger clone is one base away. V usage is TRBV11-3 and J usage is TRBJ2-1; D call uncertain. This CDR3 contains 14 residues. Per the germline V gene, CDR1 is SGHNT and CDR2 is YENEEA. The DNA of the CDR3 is TGTGCCGGCAGCTTCGACCCGACTCACAATGAGCAGTTCTTC. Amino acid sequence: CAGSFDPTHNEQFF.

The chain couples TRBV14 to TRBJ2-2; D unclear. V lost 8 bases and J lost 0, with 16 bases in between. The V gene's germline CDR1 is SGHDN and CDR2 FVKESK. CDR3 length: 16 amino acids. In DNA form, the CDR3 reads TGTGCCAGCTCACCGACGTGGACCCCGAACACCGGGGAGCTGTTTTTT. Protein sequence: CASSPTWTPNTGELFF.

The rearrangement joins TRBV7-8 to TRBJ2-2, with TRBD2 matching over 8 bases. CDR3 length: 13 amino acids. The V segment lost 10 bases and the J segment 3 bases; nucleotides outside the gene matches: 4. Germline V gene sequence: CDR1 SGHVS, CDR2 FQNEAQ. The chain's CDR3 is CATGTSYTGELFF. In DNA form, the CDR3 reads TGTGCCACCGGGACTAGTTACACCGGGGAGCTGTTTTTT.

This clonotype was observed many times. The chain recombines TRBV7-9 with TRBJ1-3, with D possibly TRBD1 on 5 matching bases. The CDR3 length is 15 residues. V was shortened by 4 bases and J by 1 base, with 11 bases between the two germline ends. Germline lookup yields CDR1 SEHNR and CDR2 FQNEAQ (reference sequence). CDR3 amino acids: CASSSGGGSGNTIYF. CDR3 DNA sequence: TGTGCCAGCAGCTCTGGGGGGGGGTCTGGAAACACCATATATTTT.

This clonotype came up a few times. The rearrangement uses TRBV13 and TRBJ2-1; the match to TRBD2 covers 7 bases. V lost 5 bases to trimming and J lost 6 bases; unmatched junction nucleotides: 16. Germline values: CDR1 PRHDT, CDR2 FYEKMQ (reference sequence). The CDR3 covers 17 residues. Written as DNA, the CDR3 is TGTGCCAGCAGCCTCAGCGGGAAGCCCCCCTCCGCCAATGAGCAGTTCTTC. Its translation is CASSLSGKPPSANEQFF.

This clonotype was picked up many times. CDR3 in amino acids: CASSFLGLADRRSSYNEQFF. Written as DNA, the CDR3 is TGTGCCAGCAGTTTTCTAGGACTAGCGGATCGACGTAGCTCCTACAATGAGCAGTTCTTC. This chain joins TRBV25-1 and TRBJ2-1; 10 nucleotides agree with TRBD2. V was clipped by 5 bases and J by 0 bases; unmatched bases: 16. The CDR3 spans 20 residues. CDR1 is MGHDK, CDR2 SYGVNS, per germline. The full variable domain, completed using reference TRBV25-1 and TRBJ2-1, is EADIYQTPRYLVIGTGKKITLECSQTMGHDKMYWYQQDPGMELHLIHYSYGVNSTEKGDLSSESTVSRIRTEHFPLTLESARPSHTSQYLCASSFLGLADRRSSYNEQFFGPGTRLTVL.

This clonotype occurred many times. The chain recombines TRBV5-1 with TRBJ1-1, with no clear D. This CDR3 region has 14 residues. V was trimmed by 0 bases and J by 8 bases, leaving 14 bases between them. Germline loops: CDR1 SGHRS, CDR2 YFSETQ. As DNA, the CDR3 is TGCGCCAGCAGCTTGGGGCGGGGAAGAGAAGAAGCTTTCTTT. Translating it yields CASSLGRGREEAFF.

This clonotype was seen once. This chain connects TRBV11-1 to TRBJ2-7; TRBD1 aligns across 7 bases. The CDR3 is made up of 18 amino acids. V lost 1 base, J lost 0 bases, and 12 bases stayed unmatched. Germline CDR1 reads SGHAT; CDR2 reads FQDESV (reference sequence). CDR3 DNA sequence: TGTGCCAGCAGCTTAGACAGGGGTGCACCTCCGTGCTCCTACGAGCAGTACTTC. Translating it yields CASSLDRGAPPCSYEQYF.

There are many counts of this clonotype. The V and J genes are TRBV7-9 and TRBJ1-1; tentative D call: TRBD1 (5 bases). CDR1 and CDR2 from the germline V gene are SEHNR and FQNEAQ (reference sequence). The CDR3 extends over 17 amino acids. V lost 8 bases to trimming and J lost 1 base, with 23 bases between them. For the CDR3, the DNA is TGTGCCAGCTCGTCCCCTCACCTGGGACCCAGGAACACTGAAGCTTTCTTT. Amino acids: CASSSPHLGPRNTEAFF. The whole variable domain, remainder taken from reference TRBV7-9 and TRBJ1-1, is DTGVSQNPRHKITKRGQNVTFRCDPISEHNRLYWYRQTLGQGPEFLTYFQNEAQLEKSRLLSDRFSAERPKGSFSTLEIQRTEQGDSAMYLCASSSPHLGPRNTEAFFGQGTRLTVV.